This passage covers 16 T cell receptor beta chains from one sample sequenced in a study of Graves' ophthalmopathy and Graves' hyperthyroidism. The TCR beta CDR3 regions underwent amplification from RNA transcripts. RT-PCR in the first round used HTBI primers; a second-round multiplex PCR followed. TCRdb reanalysed the multiplex PCR reads using MiXCR and keeps one entry per CDR3 protein. Of about 240,000 distinct CDR3 sequences listed, around 50% are singletons. Sequenced: peripheral blood. These TCRs come from an adult man with Graves' ophthalmopathy.

This clonotype has only one observation. V is TRBV24-1 and J is TRBJ1-5, with D hard to call. The V end lost 6 bases, the J end lost 5 bases, and 19 bases lay between the germline ends. Germline loops: CDR1 KGHDR, CDR2 SFDVKD. This CDR3 is built from 16 residues. Here the CDR3 DNA reads TGTGCCACCAGTTACCGGGCCTTTGACCCTTATCAGCCCCAGCATTTT. The encoded protein is CATSYRAFDPYQPQHF.

In DNA, the CDR3 is TGTGCCAGCAGTTATTTGGGGGACCCGACCTACGAGCAGTACTTC. Protein: CASSYLGDPTYEQYF. This chain joins TRBV25-1 and TRBJ2-7; possibly TRBD1 or TRBD2 for D (5 bases each). Trimming took off 5 bases at V and 2 bases at J, with 16 bases between the two ends. The CDR3 is 15 residues long. Germline-derived CDR1 and CDR2 are MGHDK and SYGVNS.

This clonotype was detected only a few times. The rearrangement links TRBV20-1 to TRBJ1-5, with D unresolved. The CDR3 has 13 amino acids. V was cut by 6 bases and J by 4 bases, with 13 bases left in between. Looked up from germline, CDR1 is DFQATT and CDR2 is SNEGSKA (reference sequence). The DNA of the CDR3 is TGCAGTGCCAATAGAGACGTTAATCAGCCCCAGCATTTT. Translated: CSANRDVNQPQHF.

For this clonotype: Since the CDR3 does not end with the conserved phenylalanine or tryptophan, this likely comes from a read error. J is TRBJ2-2 and V is TRBV29-1; 8 nucleotides line up with TRBD1. V was pared by 6 bases and J by 6 bases, with 3 bases of the junction left unmatched. The CDR3 loop spans 12 amino acids. Germline V CDR1 and CDR2: SQVTM, ANQGSEA. The CDR3 coding sequence is TGCAGCGTCAAACAGGGGGCCGGGGAGCTGTTTTCT. It encodes CSVKQGAGELFS.

The chain joins TRBV7-9 to TRBJ1-4; TRBD1 matches at 10 bases. V was clipped by 1 base and J by 5 bases; unmatched bases: 16. CDR1 is SEHNR and CDR2 is FQNEAQ in the germline V gene (reference sequence). This CDR3 spans 20 amino acids. CDR3 sequence: CASSLGGYRQGASVNEKLFF. The CDR3 DNA reads TGTGCCAGCAGCTTAGGCGGTTATAGACAGGGGGCGAGCGTCAATGAAAAACTGTTTTTT. Filled out from reference TRBV7-9 and TRBJ1-4, the complete variable domain reads DTGVSQNPRHKITKRGQNVTFRCDPISEHNRLYWYRQTLGQGPEFLTYFQNEAQLEKSRLLSDRFSAERPKGSFSTLEIQRTEQGDSAMYLCASSLGGYRQGASVNEKLFFGSGTQLSVL.

This clonotype appeared a few times. V is TRBV7-9 and J is TRBJ2-1, with TRBD1 identical over 12 bases. CDR1 is SEHNR and CDR2 is FQNEAQ in the germline V gene (reference sequence). With V trimmed by 6 bases and J by 9 bases, 6 bases remained unmatched. This CDR3 is 14 amino acids long. DNA for the CDR3: TGTGCCAGCAGTCTGGGACAGGGGGCGGCTGAGCAGTTCTTC. Residues: CASSLGQGAAEQFF.

J is TRBJ2-7 and V is TRBV11-2; possibly TRBD2 for D (6 bases). Trimming cost V 2 bases and J 2 bases, with 10 bases left between them. CDR3 length: 14 residues. Looked up from germline, CDR1 is SGHAT and CDR2 is FQNNGV. CDR3 loop: CASSLNPGAYEQYF. The CDR3 nucleotides are TGTGCCAGCAGCTTAAATCCGGGAGCCTACGAGCAGTACTTC.

The CDR3, as DNA: TGTGCCAGTACCCAGGGTTATAGCAATCAGCCCCAGCATTTT. Translating gives CASTQGYSNQPQHF. The chain recombines TRBV19 with TRBJ1-5; D is perhaps TRBD1 (5 bases). With 7 bases removed from V and 0 bases from J, the gap between germline ends came to 10 bases. CDR3 length equals 14 residues. Germline-derived CDR1 and CDR2 are LNHDA and SQIVND (reference sequence).

Only a few counts were recorded for this clonotype. The gene calls are TRBV12-3 or TRBV12-4 and TRBJ2-7; a possible D gene is TRBD1 (5 bases). Trimming cost V 2 bases and J 4 bases, with 12 bases left between them. CDR3 length: 14 amino acids. The DNA of the CDR3 is TGTGCCAGCAGTTTAAGCCAGGGAAAGTACGAGCAGTACTTC. It translates to CASSLSQGKYEQYF.

The rearrangement uses TRBV7-2 and TRBJ1-2; no clear D gene. In germline, CDR1 is SGHTA, CDR2 FQGNSA. CDR3 size: 13 residues. With 3 bases removed from V and 8 bases from J, the gap between germline ends came to 13 bases. The CDR3 coding sequence is TGTGCCAGCAGCTTGGCGAGGGTAGAAGGCTACACCTTC. It encodes CASSLARVEGYTF.

This sequence joins TRBV9 and TRBJ1-5, with 7 bases matching TRBD1. V shed 3 bases, J shed 7 bases, and the junction held 4 bases outside the gene matches. This CDR3 has 13 residues. Germline loops: CDR1 SGDLS, CDR2 YYNGEE. In DNA, the CDR3 is TGTGCCAGCAGCGACAGGGGCGAACAGCCCCAGCATTTT. This encodes CASSDRGEQPQHF. The full variable domain, in which reference TRBV9 and TRBJ1-5 provide the parts outside the CDR3, is DSGVTQTPKHLITATGQRVTLRCSPRSGDLSVYWYQQSLDQGLQFLIQYYNGEERAKGNILERFSAQQFPDLHSELNLSSLELGDSALYFCASSDRGEQPQHFGDGTRLSIL.

The chain links TRBV12-3 or TRBV12-4 to TRBJ2-7; TRBD1 aligns across 8 bases. V lost 5 bases and J lost 6; bases outside the gene matches: 6. This CDR3 is 13 amino acids long. Written as DNA, the CDR3 is TGTGCCAGCAGTCAGGACAGGGCTTGCGAGCAGTACTTC. As protein: CASSQDRACEQYF.

J is TRBJ2-5 and V is TRBV20-1; TRBD2 might be the D (5 bases). V lost 0 bases and J lost 1, with 12 bases in between. Looked up from germline, CDR1 is DFQATT and CDR2 is SNEGSKA (reference sequence). The CDR3 has 15 amino acids. The CDR3 DNA sequence: TGCAGTGCTAGAGAAGGACTGTGGGCCCAAGAGACCCAGTACTTC. Its protein is CSAREGLWAQETQYF.

The chain employs TRBV24-1 and TRBJ2-5; 9 bases match TRBD1. The CDR3 runs to 14 residues. The V gene's germline CDR1 is KGHDR and CDR2 SFDVKD. This CDR3 reads CATADRGSQETQYF. CDR3 bases: TGTGCTACCGCGGACAGGGGATCCCAAGAGACCCAGTACTTC.

This clonotype turned up a few times. This may come from a read error, since a much larger clone is one base off. The V call is TRBV7-2, the J call TRBJ1-1, with 8 nucleotides matching TRBD1. The trim removed 5 bases at V and 1 base at J, leaving 3 bases unmatched. This CDR3 spans 14 amino acids. In germline, CDR1 is SGHTA, CDR2 FQGNSA. The CDR3 region is CASSIGQGNTEAFF. CDR3 in DNA: TGTGCCAGCAGCATAGGACAGGGGAACACTGAAGCTTTCTTT.

This chain joins TRBV12-3 or TRBV12-4 and TRBJ2-5; 8 nucleotides match TRBD2. The junction had 6 bases not matched to a gene; V was cut back by 8 bases and J by 1 base. The CDR3 covers 14 residues. CDR3 bases: TGTGCCAGCTTCACTAGCGGATCCCAAGAGACCCAGTACTTC. It codes for CASFTSGSQETQYF.